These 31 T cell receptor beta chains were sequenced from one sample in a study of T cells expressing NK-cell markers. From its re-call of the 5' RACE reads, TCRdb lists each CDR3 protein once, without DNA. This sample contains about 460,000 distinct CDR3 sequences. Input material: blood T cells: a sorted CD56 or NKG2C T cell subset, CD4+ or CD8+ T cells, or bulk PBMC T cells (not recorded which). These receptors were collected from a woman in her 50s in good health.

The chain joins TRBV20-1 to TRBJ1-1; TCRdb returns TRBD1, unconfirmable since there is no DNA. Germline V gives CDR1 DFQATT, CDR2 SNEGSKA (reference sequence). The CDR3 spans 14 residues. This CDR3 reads CSAREGRGNTEAFF.

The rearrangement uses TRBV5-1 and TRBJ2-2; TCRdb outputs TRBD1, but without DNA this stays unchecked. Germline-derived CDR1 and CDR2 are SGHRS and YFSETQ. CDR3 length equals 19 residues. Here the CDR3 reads CASSFWVPRTTLNTGELFF.

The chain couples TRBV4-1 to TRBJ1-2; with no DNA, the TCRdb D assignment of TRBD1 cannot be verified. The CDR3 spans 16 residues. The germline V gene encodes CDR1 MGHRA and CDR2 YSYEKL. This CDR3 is CASSQPTSPLWYGYTF.

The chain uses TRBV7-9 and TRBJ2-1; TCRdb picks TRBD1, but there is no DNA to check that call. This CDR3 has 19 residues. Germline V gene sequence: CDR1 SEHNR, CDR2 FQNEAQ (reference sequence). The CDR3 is CASSLALMFGTGSDNEQFF.

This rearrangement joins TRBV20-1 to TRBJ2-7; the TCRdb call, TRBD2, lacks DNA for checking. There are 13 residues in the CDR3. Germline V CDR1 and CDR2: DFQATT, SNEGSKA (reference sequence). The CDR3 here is CSASRTAEDEQYF.

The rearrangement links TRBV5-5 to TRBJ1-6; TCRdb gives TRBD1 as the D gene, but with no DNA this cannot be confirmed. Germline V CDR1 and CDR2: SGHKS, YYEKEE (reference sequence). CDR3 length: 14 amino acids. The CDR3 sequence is CASSLGTGHSPLHF. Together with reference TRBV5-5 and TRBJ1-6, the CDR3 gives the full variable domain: DAGVTQSPTHLIKTRGQQVTLRCSPISGHKSVSWYQQVLGQGPQFIFQYYEKEERGRGNFPDRFSARQFPNYSSELNVNALLLGDSALYLCASSLGTGHSPLHFGNGTRLTVT.

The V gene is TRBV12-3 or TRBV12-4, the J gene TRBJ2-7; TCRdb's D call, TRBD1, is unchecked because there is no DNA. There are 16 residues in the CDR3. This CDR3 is CASSFVSTLPRNEQYF.

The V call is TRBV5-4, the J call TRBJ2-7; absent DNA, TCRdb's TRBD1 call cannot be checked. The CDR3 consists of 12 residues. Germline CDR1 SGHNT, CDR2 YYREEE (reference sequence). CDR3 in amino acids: CASSRDTKQQYF.

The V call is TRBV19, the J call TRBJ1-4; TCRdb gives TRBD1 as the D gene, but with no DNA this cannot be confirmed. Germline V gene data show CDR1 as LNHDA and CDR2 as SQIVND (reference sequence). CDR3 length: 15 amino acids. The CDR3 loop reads CASRQQGIANEKLFF.

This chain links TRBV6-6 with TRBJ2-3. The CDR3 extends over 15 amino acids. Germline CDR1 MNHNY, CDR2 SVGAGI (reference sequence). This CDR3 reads CASSYKGSSTDTQYF.

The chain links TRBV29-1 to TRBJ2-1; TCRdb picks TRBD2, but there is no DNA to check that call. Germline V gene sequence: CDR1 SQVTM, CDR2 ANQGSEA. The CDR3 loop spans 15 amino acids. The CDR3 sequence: CSVQIPRASYNEQFF.

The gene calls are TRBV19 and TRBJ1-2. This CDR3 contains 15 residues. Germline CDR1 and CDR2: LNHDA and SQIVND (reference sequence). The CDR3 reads CASRRALTGNYGYTF.

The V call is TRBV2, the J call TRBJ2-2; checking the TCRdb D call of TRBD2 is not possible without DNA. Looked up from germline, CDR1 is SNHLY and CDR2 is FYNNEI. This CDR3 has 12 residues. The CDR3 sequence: CASNGEAGRLFF.

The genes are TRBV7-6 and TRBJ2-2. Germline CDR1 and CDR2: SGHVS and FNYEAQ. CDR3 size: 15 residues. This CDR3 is CASSLEFGDTGELFF.

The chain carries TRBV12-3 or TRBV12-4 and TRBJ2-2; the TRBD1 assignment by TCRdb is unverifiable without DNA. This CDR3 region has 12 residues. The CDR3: CASRTGPGELFF.

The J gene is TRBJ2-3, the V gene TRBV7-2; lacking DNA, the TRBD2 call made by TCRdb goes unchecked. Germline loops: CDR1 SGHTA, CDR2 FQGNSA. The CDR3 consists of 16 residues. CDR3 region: CASSFLAGGLTDTQYF.

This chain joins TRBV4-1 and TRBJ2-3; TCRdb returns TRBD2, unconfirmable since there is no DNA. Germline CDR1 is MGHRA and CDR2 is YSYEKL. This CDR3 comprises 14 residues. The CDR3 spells CASSQGDYADTQYF.

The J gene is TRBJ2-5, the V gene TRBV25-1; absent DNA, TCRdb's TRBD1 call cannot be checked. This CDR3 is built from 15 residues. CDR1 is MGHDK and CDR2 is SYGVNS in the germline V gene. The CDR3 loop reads CASSQHMGPGETQYF.

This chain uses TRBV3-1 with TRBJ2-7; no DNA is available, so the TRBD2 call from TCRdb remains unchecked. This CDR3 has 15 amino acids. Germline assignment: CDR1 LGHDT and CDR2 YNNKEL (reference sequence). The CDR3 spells CASSQDGSRTAEQYF.

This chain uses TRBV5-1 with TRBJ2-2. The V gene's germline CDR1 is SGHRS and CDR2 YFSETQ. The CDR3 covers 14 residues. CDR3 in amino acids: CASSWAKITGELFF.

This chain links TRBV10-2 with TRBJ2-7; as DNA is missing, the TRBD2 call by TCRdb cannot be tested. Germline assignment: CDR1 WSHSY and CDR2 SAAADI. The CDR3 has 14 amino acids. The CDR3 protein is CASSLSGRGYEQYF.

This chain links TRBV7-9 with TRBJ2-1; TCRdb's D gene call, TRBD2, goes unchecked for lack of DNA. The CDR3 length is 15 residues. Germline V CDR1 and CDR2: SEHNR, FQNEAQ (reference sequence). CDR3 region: CASSLELAGGNEQFF.

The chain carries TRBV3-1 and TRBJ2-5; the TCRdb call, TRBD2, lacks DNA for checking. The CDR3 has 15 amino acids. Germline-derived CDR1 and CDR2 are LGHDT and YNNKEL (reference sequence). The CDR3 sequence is CASSQFSNSGETQYF.

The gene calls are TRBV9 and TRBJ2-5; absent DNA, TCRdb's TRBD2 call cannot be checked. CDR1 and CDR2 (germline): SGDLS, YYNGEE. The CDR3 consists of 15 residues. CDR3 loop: CASSVQAGARETQYF.

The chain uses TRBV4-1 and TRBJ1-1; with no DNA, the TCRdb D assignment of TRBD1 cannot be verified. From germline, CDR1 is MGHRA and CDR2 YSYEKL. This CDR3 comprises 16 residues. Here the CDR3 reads CASSRPRGRMNTEAFF.

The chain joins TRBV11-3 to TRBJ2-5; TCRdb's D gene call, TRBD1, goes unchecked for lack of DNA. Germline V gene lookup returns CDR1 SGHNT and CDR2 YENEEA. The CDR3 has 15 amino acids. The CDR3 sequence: CASSYRDTSAETQYF.

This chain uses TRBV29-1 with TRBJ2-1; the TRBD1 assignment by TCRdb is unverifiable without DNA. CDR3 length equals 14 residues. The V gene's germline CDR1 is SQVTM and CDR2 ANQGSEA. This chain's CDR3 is CSARQGRLEDEQFF.

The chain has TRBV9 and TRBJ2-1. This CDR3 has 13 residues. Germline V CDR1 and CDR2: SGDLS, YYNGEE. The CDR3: CASSPTDYNEQFF.

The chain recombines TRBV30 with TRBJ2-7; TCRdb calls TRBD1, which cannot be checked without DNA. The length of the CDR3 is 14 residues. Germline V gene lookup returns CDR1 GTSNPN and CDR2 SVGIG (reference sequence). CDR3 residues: CAWTLGDRAYEQYF.

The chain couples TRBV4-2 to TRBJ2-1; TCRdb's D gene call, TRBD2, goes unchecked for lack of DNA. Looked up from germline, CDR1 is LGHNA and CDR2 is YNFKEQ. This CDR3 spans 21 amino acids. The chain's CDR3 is CASSQDRFRLAGPSSYNEQFF.

This CDR3 is CATSDVLPGGGFTDTQYF. This sequence joins TRBV24-1 and TRBJ2-3; TCRdb outputs TRBD2, but without DNA this stays unchecked. The CDR3 consists of 18 residues. Germline V lookup: CDR1 KGHDR, CDR2 SFDVKD.